This is a list of T cell receptor beta chains from one sample in a study of blood T cell repertoires in COVID-19. TCRdb's table, derived via immunoSEQ multiplex PCR, lists solely in-frame clones and lacks some. The table shows 130,000 or so clones, with about 89% occurring only once. Material for sequencing was peripheral blood. These receptors were taken from a man aged 50 to 59 with active COVID-19. Both conserved end residues are part of each CDR3. The D gene is left open where the match is weak. The size entry is marked missing in some rows and otherwise reads once, few, many or a size class.

clone_size: NA
j_call: TRBJ2-5
v_call: TRBV4-1
d_call: TRBD2
cdr3_nt: TGCGCCAGCAGCCAAGTCGGGACTAGCGTAATCCAAGAGACCCAGTACTTC
cdr3_aa: CASSQVGTSVIQETQYF

clone_size: NA
j_call: TRBJ1-2
v_call: TRBV6-2/TRBV6-3
d_call: NA
cdr3_nt: TGTGCCAGCAGTTACAGGGGATCCGGCTATGGCTACACCTTC
cdr3_aa: CASSYRGSGYGYTF

clone_size: NA
j_call: TRBJ2-5
v_call: TRBV2
d_call: TRBD2
cdr3_nt: TGTGCCAGCAGTGAAAGGATCCTAGCGGGGGACCAAGAGACCCAGTACTTC
cdr3_aa: CASSERILAGDQETQYF

clone_size: NA
j_call: TRBJ1-4
v_call: TRBV6-5
d_call: NA
cdr3_nt: TGTGCCAGCAGTTACGATGGCAGGGTCGGGGAAAAACTGTTTTTT
cdr3_aa: CASSYDGRVGEKLFF

clone_size: NA
j_call: TRBJ2-3
v_call: TRBV2
d_call: TRBD2
cdr3_nt: TGTGCCAGCAGCCAAGGTCTAGCGGGCGTTCATACGCAGTATTTT
cdr3_aa: CASSQGLAGVHTQYF

clone_size: NA
j_call: TRBJ1-4
v_call: TRBV7-2
d_call: NA
cdr3_nt: TGTGCCAGCAGCTTTTACGGGTTCAATGAAAAACTGTTTTTT
cdr3_aa: CASSFYGFNEKLFF

clone_size: NA
j_call: TRBJ1-5
v_call: TRBV4-1
d_call: NA
cdr3_nt: TGCGCCAGCAGCCCAGCCCGGAGGCAGCCCCAGCATTTT
cdr3_aa: CASSPARRQPQHF

clone_size: few
j_call: TRBJ1-2
v_call: TRBV3-1/TRBV3-2
d_call: NA
cdr3_nt: TGTGCCAGCAGCCGGACACAGGGCTCTCACACCTTC
cdr3_aa: CASSRTQGSHTF

clone_size: NA
j_call: TRBJ2-1
v_call: TRBV5-4
d_call: TRBD1
cdr3_nt: TGTGCCAGCAGCGACCGGGACAGGGGGCTAGGGGAGCAGTTCTTC
cdr3_aa: CASSDRDRGLGEQFF

clone_size: NA
j_call: TRBJ2-5
v_call: TRBV3-1/TRBV3-2
d_call: NA
cdr3_nt: TGTGCCAGCAGCCTTCGCGGGGAACCGCGGGAGACCCAGTACTTC
cdr3_aa: CASSLRGEPRETQYF

clone_size: NA
j_call: TRBJ2-1
v_call: TRBV11-2
d_call: TRBD2
cdr3_nt: TGTGCCAGCAGCTTAGAGGGTGCGGGGGGATCCTACAATGAGCAGTTCTTC
cdr3_aa: CASSLEGAGGSYNEQFF

clone_size: NA
j_call: TRBJ2-7
v_call: TRBV6-5
d_call: TRBD1
cdr3_nt: TGTGCCAGCAGTTACTCAGGGACAGGGAGGGAGCAGTACTTC
cdr3_aa: CASSYSGTGREQYF

clone_size: NA
j_call: TRBJ1-6
v_call: TRBV6-5
d_call: NA
cdr3_nt: TGTGCCAGCAGTCAGAAAACAGGGATTCATTCACCCCTCCACTTT
cdr3_aa: CASSQKTGIHSPLHF

clone_size: NA
j_call: TRBJ1-1
v_call: TRBV6-5
d_call: NA
cdr3_nt: TGTGCCAGCAGGAAGACAGGCCGGACGACTGAAGCTTTCTTT
cdr3_aa: CASRKTGRTTEAFF

clone_size: NA
j_call: TRBJ2-7
v_call: TRBV7-3
d_call: NA
cdr3_nt: TGTGCCAGCAGCTTAACTTCTAGCCAAGGGGGCGAGCAGTACTTC
cdr3_aa: CASSLTSSQGGEQYF

clone_size: NA
j_call: TRBJ2-5
v_call: TRBV29-1
d_call: NA
cdr3_nt: TGCAGCGTTCAGAAGCGGCCTATTAGTGGGACCCAGTACTTC
cdr3_aa: CSVQKRPISGTQYF

clone_size: NA
j_call: TRBJ1-4
v_call: TRBV5-1
d_call: NA
cdr3_nt: TGCGCCAGCAGCCGGAGGGGCGTTCAGGGAGAAAAACTGTTTTTT
cdr3_aa: CASSRRGVQGEKLFF

clone_size: NA
j_call: TRBJ1-5
v_call: TRBV7-2
d_call: NA
cdr3_nt: TGTGCCAGCAGCCTGTGGAGGGAACAGCCCCAGCATTTT
cdr3_aa: CASSLWREQPQHF

clone_size: few
j_call: TRBJ2-3
v_call: TRBV7-9
d_call: NA
cdr3_nt: TGTGCCAGCAGCGACAGGGATACGCAGTATTTT
cdr3_aa: CASSDRDTQYF

clone_size: NA
j_call: TRBJ2-3
v_call: TRBV18
d_call: TRBD2
cdr3_nt: TGTGCCAGCTCACCGGTCGGGGGGGCCGCGACAGATACGCAGTATTTT
cdr3_aa: CASSPVGGAATDTQYF

clone_size: once
j_call: TRBJ1-1
v_call: TRBV5-1
d_call: TRBD1
cdr3_nt: TGCGCCAGCAGCCCCACCCTAGGGACAGGGATCCCTAACACTGAAGCTTTCTTT
cdr3_aa: CASSPTLGTGIPNTEAFF

clone_size: NA
j_call: TRBJ2-5
v_call: TRBV5-1
d_call: NA
cdr3_nt: TGCGCCAGCAGCTTGTGGGCAGGTGCATTAGAGACCCAGTACTTC
cdr3_aa: CASSLWAGALETQYF

clone_size: NA
j_call: TRBJ2-1
v_call: TRBV25-1
d_call: NA
cdr3_nt: TGTGCCAGCAGTGAATACCCGGGTGAGCAGTTCTTC
cdr3_aa: CASSEYPGEQFF

clone_size: NA
j_call: TRBJ1-1
v_call: TRBV11-1
d_call: NA
cdr3_nt: TGTGCCAGCAGCTTAATGCAGGGGAGATCTGAAGCTTTCTTT
cdr3_aa: CASSLMQGRSEAFF